This passage covers 20 T cell receptor beta chains from one sample sequenced in a study of OX40 agonist ivuxolimab in advanced cancers. Method: immunoSEQ multiplex PCR; TCRdb's copy keeps in-frame clones and lacks some. The sample has 50,000 or so clones, about nine tenths seen once. The sample in question was CD4+ or CD8+ T cells sorted from blood, obtained in a trial of the OX40 agonist ivuxolimab. The receptor set was obtained from an adult with an advanced solid tumor such as melanoma, head and neck, liver or kidney cancer.

The V and J genes are TRBV11-2 and TRBJ1-1; tentatively, D is TRBD1 (5 bases). Germline lookup yields CDR1 SGHAT and CDR2 FQNNGV. There are 13 residues in the CDR3. The ends were cut back, 3 bases at V and 1 base at J, with 6 bases in the middle. CDR3 in amino acids: CASSLRGNTEAFF. The CDR3 bases are TGTGCCAGCAGCTTGAGGGGGAACACTGAAGCTTTCTTT. The complete variable domain, with remaining parts taken from reference TRBV11-2 and TRBJ1-1, reads EAGVAQSPRYKIIEKRQSVAFWCNPISGHATLYWYQQILGQGPKLLIQFQNNGVVDDSQLPKDRFSAERLKGVDSTLKIQPAKLEDSAVYLCASSLRGNTEAFFGQGTRLTVV.

The chain links TRBV29-1 to TRBJ1-3; possibly TRBD1 for D (5 bases). Per the germline V gene, CDR1 is SQVTM and CDR2 is ANQGSEA. The CDR3 sequence is 13 residues long. The V end lost 7 bases, the J end lost 6 bases, and 16 bases lay between the germline ends. The CDR3 is CSAPGPHANTIYF. The CDR3, as DNA: TGCAGCGCCCCGGGACCTCACGCAAACACCATATATTTT.

This clone was detected once. The chain is built from TRBV5-1 and TRBJ1-3; D possibly corresponds to TRBD1 (5 bases). This CDR3 is built from 15 residues. The germline CDR1 and CDR2 sequences are SGHRS and YFSETQ. The V end was cut by 4 bases, the J end by 1 base, with 12 bases between. The CDR3 loop is CASSPMGGSGNTIYF. As DNA, the CDR3 is TGCGCCAGCAGCCCCATGGGGGGGTCTGGAAACACCATATATTTT.

CDR3 protein: CATSRDPYIPASWTGVEEKLFF. As DNA, the CDR3 is TGTGCCACCAGCAGAGATCCCTACATCCCCGCTTCCTGGACAGGGGTTGAAGAAAAACTGTTTTTT. The chain couples TRBV15 to TRBJ1-4; TRBD1 agrees at 9 bases. This CDR3 is 22 amino acids long. Germline V gives CDR1 LNHNV, CDR2 YYDKDF (reference sequence). J gave up 8 bases and V 0 bases, and 25 bases lay outside the gene matches.

This chain joins TRBV10-1 and TRBJ1-1, with TRBD1 matching 10 bases. The CDR3 covers 15 residues. CDR1 WNHNN and CDR2 SYGVQD come from the germline V gene (reference sequence). Losses at the gene ends were 6 bases for V and 3 bases for J; bases not matched to a gene: 7. The CDR3 loop is CASSLGTGVYTEAFF. The CDR3 DNA sequence: TGCGCCAGCAGCCTCGGGACAGGGGTCTACACTGAAGCTTTCTTT.

The chain employs TRBV7-3 and TRBJ2-3; 7 nucleotides match TRBD2. This CDR3 region has 15 residues. After removal of 5 bases from V and 0 bases from J, the junction contained 5 bases not matched to a gene. Looked up from germline, CDR1 is SGHTA and CDR2 is FQGTGA. This CDR3 reads CASSRGGGSTDTQYF. CDR3 sequence (DNA): TGTGCCAGCAGCCGCGGCGGGGGTAGCACAGATACGCAGTATTTT.

The chain couples TRBV15 to TRBJ1-1; a weak D match, TRBD1 (5 bases). Germline V gene lookup returns CDR1 LNHNV and CDR2 YYDKDF (reference sequence). V was trimmed by 5 bases and J by 7 bases, leaving 17 bases between them. CDR3 length: 14 amino acids. The CDR3 reads CATSPQRSRVEAFF. The CDR3 DNA reads as TGTGCCACCAGCCCCCAACGGAGCAGGGTTGAAGCTTTCTTT. Using reference TRBV15 and TRBJ1-1 for the parts outside the CDR3, the full variable domain is DAMVIQNPRYQVTQFGKPVTLSCSQTLNHNVMYWYQQKSSQAPKLLFHYYDKDFNNEADTPDNFQSRRPNTSFCFLDIRSPGLGDTAMYLCATSPQRSRVEAFFGQGTRLTVV.

The rearrangement links TRBV4-2 to TRBJ2-6; no clear D gene. Germline CDR1 and CDR2: LGHNA and YNFKEQ. V gave up 4 bases and J gave up 1 base, with 26 bases separating them. The CDR3 length is 21 residues. The CDR3 spells CASSPYYPGAWKTSGANVLTF. In nucleotides, the CDR3 is TGTGCCAGCAGCCCCTATTACCCGGGTGCGTGGAAGACTTCTGGGGCCAACGTCCTGACTTTC.

The chain combines TRBV6-6 with TRBJ2-7; 8 bases line up with TRBD1. The CDR3 is made up of 15 amino acids. With V trimmed by 5 bases and J by 4 bases, 10 bases remained unmatched. Germline V CDR1 and CDR2: MNHNY, SVGAGI (reference sequence). The CDR3 DNA reads as TGTGCCAGCAGTCTCCGGACAGGGAGAATGTACGAGCAGTACTTC. Translating gives CASSLRTGRMYEQYF.

This clone was recorded only once. The V and J genes are TRBV9 and TRBJ2-2; D may be TRBD1 (8 bases). V was cut by 4 bases and J by 5 bases, with 21 bases left in between. The CDR3 has 17 residues. Germline V CDR1 and CDR2: SGDLS, YYNGEE. The CDR3 region has the DNA TGTGCCAGCAGCTCAAGAGCGGGACAGGCAGGGACCGGGGAGCTGTTTTTT. As protein: CASSSRAGQAGTGELFF.

The chain joins TRBV20-1 to TRBJ1-2; D unresolved. Trimming cost V 3 bases and J 5 bases, with 7 bases left between them. In germline, CDR1 is DFQATT, CDR2 SNEGSKA (reference sequence). The CDR3 runs to 11 residues. The DNA of the CDR3 is TGCAGTGCTAGCGGGCAGTATGGCTACACCTTC. It codes for CSASGQYGYTF.

V and J are TRBV7-9 and TRBJ1-5, with D unresolved. Germline CDR1 reads SEHNR; CDR2 reads FQNEAQ (reference sequence). CDR3 length: 14 amino acids. Trimming stripped 3 bases from V and 5 bases from J, with 11 bases between. CDR3 in amino acids: CASSLSGPDQPQHF. CDR3 nucleotides: TGTGCCAGCAGCTTGAGTGGGCCGGATCAGCCCCAGCATTTT.

The chain uses TRBV9 and TRBJ1-4; D possibly corresponds to TRBD1 (5 bases). V gave up 1 base and J gave up 8 bases, with 18 bases separating them. The CDR3 is 16 amino acids. Germline values: CDR1 SGDLS, CDR2 YYNGEE. The CDR3 loop is CASSVSTGETGEKLFF. The CDR3 coding sequence is TGTGCCAGCAGCGTATCCACGGGGGAGACGGGAGAAAAACTGTTTTTT.

The gene calls are TRBV7-9 and TRBJ1-1; 7 bases line up with TRBD1. The length of the CDR3 is 13 residues. Trimming removed 4 bases from V and 3 bases from J; junction bases left unmatched: 2. The V gene's germline CDR1 is SEHNR and CDR2 FQNEAQ (reference sequence). The CDR3 loop reads CASSSQGDTEAFF. CDR3 in DNA: TGTGCCAGCAGCTCCCAGGGGGACACTGAAGCTTTCTTT.

In DNA form, the CDR3 reads TGCGCCAGCAGCTTGGCTGAGGGGAACTACGAGCAGTACTTC. It encodes CASSLAEGNYEQYF. The chain uses TRBV5-1 and TRBJ2-7; D is perhaps TRBD1 or TRBD2 (5 bases each). With 0 bases removed from V and 3 bases from J, the gap between germline ends came to 10 bases. From germline, CDR1 is SGHRS and CDR2 YFSETQ. The CDR3 length is 14 residues.

This chain links TRBV28 with TRBJ1-6; no definite D call. This CDR3 is 15 amino acids long. The germline V gene encodes CDR1 MDHEN and CDR2 SYDVKM. The V end lost 7 bases, the J end lost 13 bases, and 23 bases lay between the germline ends. The CDR3 nucleotides are TGTGCCAGCAACCGATCCGGGCCCTATTTCTGGCCCCTCCACTTT. This codes for CASNRSGPYFWPLHF.

This chain links TRBV12-5 with TRBJ1-6; perhaps TRBD1 as D (6 bases). V lost 0 bases and J 7 bases, leaving 16 bases between the germline ends. CDR1 and CDR2 (germline): LGHNT, FRNRAP. The CDR3 length is 17 residues. The CDR3 sequence is CASGLVNQGQINSPLHF. The CDR3 DNA is TGTGCTAGTGGTTTGGTAAATCAGGGGCAGATCAATTCACCCCTCCACTTT.

The genes are TRBV30 and TRBJ1-4; D unclear. V dropped 3 bases and J dropped 0 bases, with 8 bases sitting between them. This CDR3 has 14 amino acids. Germline CDR1 reads GTSNPN; CDR2 reads SVGIG (reference sequence). In DNA form, the CDR3 reads TGTGCCTGGAGCTATACAGCAACTAATGAAAAACTGTTTTTT. Its protein product is CAWSYTATNEKLFF.

The genes are TRBV10-3 and TRBJ2-5; TRBD2 matches 12 bases. Germline V gene data show CDR1 as ENHRY and CDR2 as SYGVKD. The V segment lost 3 bases and the J segment 2 bases; nucleotides outside the gene matches: 4. CDR3 size: 16 residues. In nucleotides, the CDR3 is TGTGCCATCAGTGATCCGGGACTAGCGGGTCAAGAGACCCAGTACTTC. It translates to CAISDPGLAGQETQYF.

V is TRBV7-2 and J is TRBJ1-1, with TRBD1 as a possible D gene (5 bases). The germline CDR1 and CDR2 sequences are SGHTA and FQGNSA. This CDR3 spans 17 amino acids. Trimming shortened V by 1 base and J by 4 bases, and 19 bases separated the two germline ends. The CDR3 DNA follows: TGTGCCAGCAGCTTAGTGTTCTTAGGGCAGGGAAGCACTGAAGCTTTCTTT. It codes for CASSLVFLGQGSTEAFF.